The 18 T cell receptor beta chains reported below all come from one sample, sequenced in a study of control samples from healthy donors and cancer patients. Some clones are missing from TCRdb's copy, which holds only in-frame ones; the method was immunoSEQ multiplex PCR. Of roughly 120,000 clones listed, 75% to 90% are singletons. The sequenced material came from PBMCs. These receptors all stem from a woman between 45 and 60 years old with colorectal cancer.

This clone was detected once. The chain is built from TRBV20-1 and TRBJ2-1; 7 bases fit TRBD1. The CDR3 spans 12 residues. Trimming cost V 6 bases and J 7 bases; bases outside gene matches: 6. Germline loops: CDR1 DFQATT, CDR2 SNEGSKA (reference sequence). CDR3 loop: CSASGTANEQFF. The CDR3 DNA is TGCAGTGCGAGTGGGACAGCTAATGAGCAGTTCTTC.

This chain links TRBV19 with TRBJ2-2, with 9 bases that match TRBD2. The germline V gene encodes CDR1 LNHDA and CDR2 SQIVND (reference sequence). V lost 5 bases to trimming and J lost 5 bases; unmatched junction nucleotides: 6. The CDR3 consists of 15 residues. The CDR3 sequence: CASSVAGAGTGELFF. The CDR3 region has the DNA TGTGCCAGTAGTGTAGCGGGAGCAGGGACCGGGGAGCTGTTTTTT.

This chain uses TRBV20-1 with TRBJ1-5, with D uncertain. CDR3 length: 14 residues. V lost 3 bases to trimming and J lost 2 bases, with 11 bases between them. Germline lookup yields CDR1 DFQATT and CDR2 SNEGSKA (reference sequence). CDR3 sequence reads: CSASSPSGNQPQHF. For the CDR3, the DNA is TGCAGTGCTAGTTCACCCTCGGGCAATCAGCCCCAGCATTTT.

The chain combines TRBV5-1 with TRBJ2-7; no clear D gene. Germline CDR1 reads SGHRS; CDR2 reads YFSETQ. With 0 bases removed from V and 0 bases from J, the gap between germline ends came to 10 bases. The CDR3 runs to 15 residues. Written as DNA, the CDR3 is TGCGCCAGCAGCTTGGTGCTCAATTACTCCTACGAGCAGTACTTC. Amino acid sequence: CASSLVLNYSYEQYF.

The genes are TRBV3-1 (or the pseudogene TRBV3-2) and TRBJ2-3; the D is unclear. V was cut by 5 bases and J by 2 bases, with 2 bases left in between. Germline-derived CDR1 and CDR2 are LGHDT and YNNKEL (reference sequence). The length of the CDR3 is 11 residues. The CDR3 here is CASSTTDTQYF. DNA for the CDR3: TGTGCCAGCAGCACCACAGATACGCAGTATTTT.

The genes are TRBV2 and TRBJ1-3, with TRBD1 identical over 7 bases. V shed 5 bases and J 4 bases; nucleotides not matched to a gene: 5. The CDR3 consists of 14 residues. Germline CDR1 is SNHLY and CDR2 is FYNNEI. CDR3 residues: CASSIRGLGNTIYF. Here the CDR3 DNA reads TGTGCCAGCAGTATTAGGGGGCTCGGAAACACCATATATTTT.

The CDR3, as DNA: TGTGCCAGCAGCTTAGGGCAGACGAACACTGAAGCTTTCTTT. It codes for CASSLGQTNTEAFF. V and J are TRBV7-9 and TRBJ1-1; no reliable D call. The germline V gene has CDR1 SEHNR and CDR2 FQNEAQ (reference sequence). The CDR3 has 14 residues. V was cut by 1 base and J by 1 base, with 7 bases left in between. The full variable domain, rest sourced from reference TRBV7-9 and TRBJ1-1, is DTGVSQNPRHKITKRGQNVTFRCDPISEHNRLYWYRQTLGQGPEFLTYFQNEAQLEKSRLLSDRFSAERPKGSFSTLEIQRTEQGDSAMYLCASSLGQTNTEAFFGQGTRLTVV.

This clone was seen at least ten times. This sequence joins TRBV10-3 and TRBJ1-1; a possible D gene is TRBD1 (5 bases). Germline CDR1 reads ENHRY; CDR2 reads SYGVKD. Trimming stripped 5 bases from V and 2 bases from J, with 15 bases between. The CDR3 extends over 15 amino acids. This CDR3 reads CAISNRGGGNTEAFF. The CDR3 DNA is TGTGCCATCAGTAACCGCGGGGGAGGAAACACTGAAGCTTTCTTT.

The CDR3 sequence: CATSPSRGYEQYF. CDR3 sequence (DNA): TGTGCCACCAGCCCTAGCCGCGGCTACGAGCAGTACTTC. The chain uses TRBV15 and TRBJ2-7; the D gene is possibly TRBD2 (5 bases). Germline CDR1 is LNHNV and CDR2 is YYDKDF (reference sequence). The CDR3 loop spans 13 amino acids. V was clipped by 5 bases and J by 3 bases, with 11 bases between them.

The count of this clone is one. The J gene is TRBJ1-1, the V gene TRBV29-1; 7 bases align to TRBD1. The CDR3 is made up of 12 amino acids. Germline-derived CDR1 and CDR2 are SQVTM and ANQGSEA. J was trimmed by 5 bases and V by 6 bases; bases with no gene match: 6. CDR3: CSVDRAGTEAFF. As DNA, the CDR3 is TGCAGCGTAGACAGGGCTGGAACTGAAGCTTTCTTT.

This clone has only a few counts. The J gene is TRBJ2-7, the V gene TRBV7-2, with TRBD1 matching 9 bases. The V and J ends lost 4 bases and 2 bases, in that order; junction bases with no gene match: 3. Germline-derived CDR1 and CDR2 are SGHTA and FQGNSA. The CDR3 spans 14 residues. DNA for the CDR3: TGTGCCAGCAGCTCCCGGGACAGGGCCTACGAGCAGTACTTC. The encoded protein is CASSSRDRAYEQYF.

The chain has TRBV7-6 and TRBJ2-5; possibly TRBD1 for D (6 bases). The CDR3 spans 14 residues. Germline V gene data show CDR1 as SGHVS and CDR2 as FNYEAQ. Trimming shortened V by 5 bases and J by 4 bases, and 14 bases separated the two germline ends. CDR3 in DNA: TGTGCCAGCAGCCCGCGGACAGTAGCAGAGACCCAGTACTTC. This encodes CASSPRTVAETQYF.

The chain couples TRBV2 to TRBJ1-3, with 8 bases lining up with TRBD1. V lost 6 bases to trimming and J lost 4 bases; unmatched junction nucleotides: 5. Per germline, CDR1 SNHLY and CDR2 FYNNEI. CDR3 length: 14 amino acids. The CDR3 spells CASRETGAGNTIYF. The CDR3 DNA follows: TGTGCCAGCAGAGAGACAGGGGCGGGAAACACCATATATTTT.

The chain uses TRBV2 and TRBJ2-5, with 7 bases lining up with TRBD1. This CDR3 is built from 15 residues. CDR1 and CDR2 from the germline V gene are SNHLY and FYNNEI. V lost 2 bases and J lost 0; bases outside the gene matches: 3. The CDR3 nucleotides are TGTGCCAGCAGTGAACAGACAGGGTACCAAGAGACCCAGTACTTC. It specifies CASSEQTGYQETQYF.

The CDR3, as DNA: TGCAGCGGCGGGGCGAACTATGGCTACACCTTC. It specifies CSGGANYGYTF. The chain couples TRBV29-1 to TRBJ1-2; maybe TRBD1 (5 bases). There are 11 residues in the CDR3. The V gene's germline CDR1 is SQVTM and CDR2 ANQGSEA. V gave up 7 bases and J gave up 2 bases, with 8 bases separating them.

This chain connects TRBV30 to TRBJ2-1; no clear D. CDR3 length: 11 amino acids. Germline V gene data show CDR1 as GTSNPN and CDR2 as SVGIG (reference sequence). Trimming left V 8 bases short and J 7 bases short, with 12 bases between. The CDR3, as DNA: TGTGCCCGCTCACTGGCGAATGAGCAGTTCTTC. This sequence encodes CARSLANEQFF.

The V call is TRBV19, the J call TRBJ2-2; a weak D match, TRBD1 (5 bases). V shed 6 bases and J shed 7 bases, with 9 bases lying between them. This CDR3 contains 12 residues. Germline V lookup: CDR1 LNHDA, CDR2 SQIVND (reference sequence). As DNA, the CDR3 is TGTGCCAGTAGCCCCAGGGACGGGGAGCTGTTTTTT. Translated: CASSPRDGELFF. The entire variable domain, with the rest obtained from reference TRBV19 and TRBJ2-2, is as follows: DGGITQSPKYLFRKEGQNVTLSCEQNLNHDAMYWYRQDPGQGLRLIYYSQIVNDFQKGDIAEGYSVSREKKESFPLTVTSAQKNPTAFYLCASSPRDGELFFGEGSRLTVL.

V and J are TRBV19 and TRBJ2-2, with 9 positions matching TRBD1. Germline V gene data show CDR1 as LNHDA and CDR2 as SQIVND (reference sequence). Trimming at V came to 4 bases and at J to 4 bases, leaving 1 base not matched to a gene. The CDR3 length is 14 residues. The CDR3 bases are TGTGCCAGTAGTAGGACAGGGGCCACCGGGGAGCTGTTTTTT. Amino acid sequence: CASSRTGATGELFF.